The next 15 T cell receptor beta chains were all read from a single sample in a study of T cells after yellow fever vaccination. TCRdb processed the 5' RACE reads anew with MiXCR; each CDR3 protein has one entry. The repertoire holds 340,000 or so distinct CDR3 sequences, with approximately 13% as singletons. This sample comprised CD4+ T cells sorted from PBMCs, obtained 15 days after the yellow fever booster vaccination. The receptors here all came from a man in his late teens or twenties who received the YFV17D yellow fever vaccine.

The chain combines TRBV20-1 with TRBJ1-6, with D hard to call. Trimming pared 5 bases from V and 1 base from J, leaving 12 bases between. Germline assignment: CDR1 DFQATT and CDR2 SNEGSKA (reference sequence). The CDR3 sequence is 15 residues long. For the CDR3, the DNA is TGCAGTGCTCGGGGTCGGGGATCCTATAATTCACCCCTCCACTTT. Translating it yields CSARGRGSYNSPLHF.

CDR3 DNA: TGCAGTGCTAGGGGGACTCACTGGGACTACGAGCAGTACTTC. Translated, it gives CSARGTHWDYEQYF. V usage is TRBV20-1 and J usage is TRBJ2-7; TRBD2 might be the D (6 bases). The V gene lost 3 bases and the J gene lost 3 bases, with 15 bases spanning the gap. The germline V gene encodes CDR1 DFQATT and CDR2 SNEGSKA (reference sequence). The CDR3 covers 14 residues.

This clonotype was seen more than once but under ten times. The V gene is TRBV20-1, the J gene TRBJ2-7; perhaps TRBD2 as D (6 bases). The germline V gene has CDR1 DFQATT and CDR2 SNEGSKA (reference sequence). Between the trimmed V and J ends, which lost 3 bases and 3 bases, there was a span of 18 bases. The CDR3 loop spans 15 amino acids. The CDR3 DNA sequence: TGCAGTGCTAGGTGGAGCCTGGGGGGAATCTACGAGCAGTACTTC. The encoded protein is CSARWSLGGIYEQYF.

The V call is TRBV7-3, the J call TRBJ2-3; D is perhaps TRBD1 or TRBD2 (6 bases each). CDR1 is SGHTA and CDR2 is FQGTGA in the germline V gene. CDR3 size: 15 residues. Between the trimmed V and J ends, which lost 5 bases and 4 bases, there was a span of 16 bases. In DNA, the CDR3 is TGTGCCAGCAGCGGGGGGCCACAGGGTCCAGATACGCAGTATTTT. Its translation: CASSGGPQGPDTQYF.

The chain links TRBV5-5 to TRBJ2-3, with unresolved D. Germline CDR1 and CDR2: SGHKS and YYEKEE (reference sequence). This CDR3 region has 15 residues. Deletions cut 0 bases from V and 7 bases from J, with 15 bases between. Written as DNA, the CDR3 is TGTGCCAGCAGCTTGGTCGGATTCCCCGTCTATACGCAGTATTTT. Its translation is CASSLVGFPVYTQYF.

This clonotype was seen more than once but under ten times. The chain has TRBV19 and TRBJ1-2; 7 bases match TRBD1. This CDR3 has 13 residues. V was clipped by 6 bases and J by 8 bases; unmatched bases: 9. Germline V gene data show CDR1 as LNHDA and CDR2 as SQIVND (reference sequence). The DNA for the CDR3 is TGTGCCAGTAGCCGGGACAGATTCGGGGGCTACACCTTC. Its protein product is CASSRDRFGGYTF.

This clonotype was recorded a few times. The chain is built from TRBV2 and TRBJ2-2, with TRBD2 matching 7 bases. V lost 7 bases to trimming and J lost 5 bases; unmatched junction nucleotides: 7. The CDR3 contains 14 residues. Germline V gene sequence: CDR1 SNHLY, CDR2 FYNNEI. The CDR3 protein is CASINQGGTGELFF. CDR3 bases: TGTGCCAGCATAAACCAGGGAGGGACCGGGGAGCTGTTTTTT.

The CDR3 region is CASSSQRFEAFF. DNA of the CDR3: TGCGCCAGCAGCTCTCAGCGTTTTGAAGCTTTCTTT. V is TRBV5-1 and J is TRBJ1-1; D unresolved. Per the germline V gene, CDR1 is SGHRS and CDR2 is YFSETQ. V was shortened by 3 bases and J by 7 bases, with 10 bases between the two germline ends. This CDR3 is 12 amino acids long.

This clonotype was seen at least ten times. V and J are TRBV6-2 or TRBV6-3 and TRBJ2-2; D gene uncertain. The CDR3 is 13 amino acids. The germline CDR1 and CDR2 sequences are MNHEY and SVGEGT. Between the trimmed V and J ends, which lost 7 bases and 1 base, there was a span of 7 bases. CDR3 residues: CASKGWNTGELFF. The CDR3, as DNA: TGTGCCAGCAAGGGATGGAACACCGGGGAGCTGTTTTTT.

The rearrangement joins TRBV29-1 to TRBJ2-7; 8 bases fit TRBD1. CDR1 and CDR2 (germline): SQVTM, ANQGSEA. The V segment lost 6 bases and the J segment 3 bases; nucleotides outside the gene matches: 7. The CDR3 has 13 residues. CDR3 in amino acids: CSVVQGAGYEQYF. In DNA form, the CDR3 reads TGCAGCGTAGTCCAGGGGGCCGGCTACGAGCAGTACTTC.

The table lists this clonotype with many counts. This rearrangement joins TRBV7-2 to TRBJ2-7; D ambiguous. The germline V gene has CDR1 SGHTA and CDR2 FQGNSA. Trimming removed 5 bases from V and 5 bases from J, with 13 bases in between. This CDR3 spans 13 amino acids. CDR3 nucleotides: TGTGCCAGCAGCATCAGTCGTTTGAACGAGCAGTACGTC. Its translation is CASSISRLNEQYV.

This clonotype was counted between two and nine times. V is TRBV12-3 or TRBV12-4 and J is TRBJ1-5; weak D call: TRBD1 (5 bases). Trimming stripped 4 bases from V and 5 bases from J, with 9 bases between. CDR3 length: 13 residues. The CDR3 DNA reads as TGTGCCAGCAGTTCAGGGTCGTATCAGCCCCAGCATTTT. Amino acids: CASSSGSYQPQHF.

This clonotype was seen a handful of times. In nucleotides, the CDR3 is TGTGCCAGCAGGACAGGACCTTCCCTTGAAGCTTTCTTT. Its translation is CASRTGPSLEAFF. This sequence joins TRBV2 and TRBJ1-1, with D perhaps matching TRBD1 (6 bases). The CDR3 contains 13 residues. Per germline, CDR1 SNHLY and CDR2 FYNNEI. V lost 6 bases and J lost 7, with 15 bases in between.

In this sample, this clonotype turned up a few times. The chain combines TRBV20-1 with TRBJ2-5; D might be TRBD1 or TRBD2, each matching 5 bases. CDR1 and CDR2 from the germline V gene are DFQATT and SNEGSKA (reference sequence). There are 11 residues in the CDR3. Trimming stripped 6 bases from V and 5 bases from J, with 10 bases between. CDR3 sequence: CSAHRRETQYF. The CDR3 region has the DNA TGCAGTGCCCACAGGAGGGAGACCCAGTACTTC.

This clonotype was counted ten times or more. The chain couples TRBV12-3 or TRBV12-4 to TRBJ2-3; TRBD1 is a possible D gene (5 bases). V lost 6 bases, J lost 8 bases, and 12 bases lay in between. The CDR3 spans 12 residues. The CDR3: CASRAGHGTQYF. The CDR3, as DNA: TGTGCCAGCAGGGCAGGGCACGGTACGCAGTATTTT.